This is a list of T cell receptor beta chains from one sample in a study of graft-versus-host responses after intestinal transplantation. Repertoires were generated with immunoSEQ multiplex PCR, while TCRdb's copy carries only in-frame clones and drops some. The sample has under 8,000 clones; around 80% are singletons. The material sequenced was ileum tissue, taken just under 230 days after intestinal transplant. The receptors come from a human patient who received an intestinal transplant, so some T cells may come from the graft donor. CDR3s include the opening cysteine and the closing phenylalanine or tryptophan. Some rows mark clone size as missing; the rest say once, few, many or name a class of expanded clone.

. TRBJ1-2 TRBV2 CASSVGQALPGGYTF
. TRBJ1-5 TRBV19 CASSIADRGYTFSNQPQHF
. TRBJ2-1 TRBV7-2 CASSLQTGGLYNEQFF
. TRBJ2-7 TRBV7-2 CASSYDSGQGSYEQYF
. TRBJ1-1 TRBV5-4 CASSSGQNTEAFF
. TRBJ1-5 TRBV7-2 CASSPGTGKHQPQHF
. TRBJ1-5 TRBV7-9 CASSPGTTGKDQPQHF
. TRBJ2-1 TRBV28 CASSDRVILEQFF
few TRBJ2-3 TRBV6-4 CASSVPGSGGEDTQYF
. TRBJ2-5 TRBV5-5 CASSLARGTETQYF
. TRBJ2-7 TRBV29-1 CSVLRDFPYEQYF
once TRBJ2-5 TRBV29-1 CSVDSTGTETQYF
. TRBJ1-1 TRBV15 CATRGGNTEAFF
. TRBJ1-2 TRBV2 CASSDATFYGHTF
. TRBJ2-7 TRBV4-1 CASSQAWGLNPYEQYF
. TRBJ1-2 TRBV6-5 CASSYAHRGRNYGYTF